These T cell receptor beta chains were read from a single sample in a study of spatial heterogeneity in lung cancer. MiXCR, applied by TCRdb to the 5' RACE reads, yields one record per CDR3 protein. The sample records fewer than 30,000 distinct CDR3 sequences, under 8.5% being singletons. The sample here was lung tumor tissue, taken at surgery. All receptors come from a male donor with early-stage non-small cell lung cancer. CDR3s include the opening cysteine and the closing phenylalanine or tryptophan.

j_gene	len	v_gene	CDR3aa
TRBJ1-2	14	TRBV30	CAWALSGTGRSYTF
TRBJ1-2	13	TRBV10-2	CASSEDGNYGYTF
TRBJ2-2	15	TRBV28	CASSLSLTLPGELFF
TRBJ2-3	17	TRBV7-9	CASSLGSGQRNTDTQYF
TRBJ2-7	14	TRBV30	CAWATGGPSREQYF
TRBJ2-7	14	TRBV29-1	CSVATDLDSYEQYF
TRBJ2-5	15	TRBV7-2	CASSSTTGGGETQYF
TRBJ1-2	14	TRBV5-1	CASSLEQGNYGYTF
TRBJ2-7	14	TRBV6-5	CASSRSQGTYEQYF
TRBJ1-6	18	TRBV6-2/TRBV6-3	CASSSLQGLRYADSPLHF
TRBJ2-7	14	TRBV6-5	CASSYNRGNYEQYF
TRBJ1-5	17	TRBV15	CATSRRDNPYSNQPQHF
TRBJ2-5	13	TRBV24-1	CATSDPVQETQYF
TRBJ1-6	17	TRBV7-9	CASSLEFTSWAQSPLHF
TRBJ2-1	17	TRBV11-2	CASSLDRTGASYNEQFF
TRBJ2-1	16	TRBV5-1	CASSLGTEGLYNEQFF
TRBJ1-1	15	TRBV11-2	CASSSQPFLNTEAFF
TRBJ2-3	13	TRBV29-1	CSGDTGGTDTQYF
TRBJ2-3	13	TRBV11-2	CASSSGGLDTQYF
TRBJ1-5	11	TRBV20-1	CSASDNQPQHF
TRBJ2-2	14	TRBV7-7	CASSLAEATGELFF
TRBJ2-2	14	TRBV20-1	CSARQTSGTGELFF
TRBJ2-2	16	TRBV28	CASSSHGGFLSGELFF
TRBJ2-5	14	TRBV20-1	CSAFLGLGQETQYF
TRBJ2-1	15	TRBV20-1	CSARGGAVVSGEQFF
TRBJ2-6	17	TRBV11-2	CASSLQGGSSGANVLTF
TRBJ2-3	16	TRBV20-1	CSAGVLERGGRDTQYF
TRBJ1-1	13	TRBV20-1	CSARATMGAEAFF
TRBJ1-1	16	TRBV4-3	CASSRVSSTLNTEAFF
TRBJ1-5	16	TRBV28	CASSFRRTGDNQPQHF
TRBJ2-5	14	TRBV2	CASNTGPYQETQYF
TRBJ1-1	13	TRBV6-2/TRBV6-3	CASSYLPTSEAFF
TRBJ1-2	12	TRBV28	CATRRGAGGYTF
TRBJ1-1	14	TRBV6-2/TRBV6-3	CASSLDHLNTEAFF
TRBJ1-4	14	TRBV2	CASRKGVGNEKLFF
TRBJ2-7	13	TRBV7-2	CASNIVSSYEQYF
TRBJ2-3	15	TRBV7-2	CASSLTSGDGDTQYF
TRBJ2-2	10	TRBV10-3	CAIGDRELFF
TRBJ2-5	15	TRBV24-1	CATSDSRQGGETQYF
TRBJ2-3	13	TRBV5-1	CASTLGSTDTQYF
TRBJ1-1	13	TRBV5-5	CASNGDLNTEAFF
TRBJ1-4	15	TRBV6-5	CASSYLGRGREKLFF
TRBJ2-3	13	TRBV28	CASSLEMQDTQYF
TRBJ2-5	11	TRBV20-1	CSAGAGQTQYF
TRBJ1-2	16	TRBV3-1	CASSPGQGDYVYGYTF
TRBJ1-6	15	TRBV7-6	CASGAGRVPNSPLHF